A single sample gave rise to the 29 T cell receptor beta chains below, sequenced in a study of blood T cell repertoires in COVID-19. Libraries were prepared by immunoSEQ multiplex PCR; TCRdb keeps only in-frame clonotypes and omits some of them. The sample consists of about 200,000 clones, around nine tenths of them appearing once. Sequencing was carried out using peripheral blood. The receptor set was obtained from a human donor in a cohort sampled during active COVID-19.

This rearrangement joins TRBV4-2 to TRBJ2-1; the match to TRBD2 covers 9 bases. Per the germline V gene, CDR1 is LGHNA and CDR2 is YNFKEQ. The CDR3 loop spans 17 amino acids. V lost 1 base and J lost 1; bases outside the gene matches: 5. Here the CDR3 reads CASSQAGREGSYNEQFF. DNA of the CDR3: TGTGCCAGCAGCCAAGCCGGGCGGGAGGGATCCTACAATGAGCAGTTCTTC.

The rearrangement links TRBV27 to TRBJ1-2; a weak D match, TRBD1 (5 bases). This CDR3 has 15 amino acids. Trimming took off 3 bases at V and 4 bases at J, with 15 bases between the two ends. Germline values: CDR1 MNHEY, CDR2 SMNVEV (reference sequence). CDR3 amino acids: CASSFGRGPTYGYTF. DNA for the CDR3: TGTGCCAGCAGTTTTGGGAGGGGACCTACCTATGGCTACACCTTC.

The chain has TRBV18 and TRBJ1-1; 8 bases are a match to TRBD1. The germline V gene has CDR1 KGHSH and CDR2 LQKENI. CDR3 size: 16 residues. J lost 1 base, V lost 0 bases, and 4 bases had no gene match. The CDR3 DNA sequence: TGTGCCAGCTCACCACCGAACAGGGGGGCGAACACTGAAGCTTTCTTT. Translated: CASSPPNRGANTEAFF. Full variable domain (outside the CDR3, taken from reference TRBV18 and TRBJ1-1): NAGVMQNPRHLVRRRGQEARLRCSPMKGHSHVYWYRQLPEEGLKFMVYLQKENIIDESGMPKERFSAEFPKEGPSILRIQQVVRGDSAAYFCASSPPNRGANTEAFFGQGTRLTVV.

This chain links TRBV6-2 or TRBV6-3 with TRBJ2-1; D may be TRBD2 (6 bases). Germline loops: CDR1 MNHEY, CDR2 SVGEGT. Trimming took off 0 bases at V and 7 bases at J, with 13 bases between the two ends. CDR3 length: 15 residues. DNA for the CDR3: TGTGCCAGCAGTTACTCGTTGGGGGGTCTGAATGAGCAGTTCTTC. Translated, it gives CASSYSLGGLNEQFF.

The chain joins TRBV4-2 to TRBJ2-5, with 8 bases identical to TRBD1. V lost 3 bases and J lost 5; bases outside the gene matches: 8. The germline CDR1 and CDR2 sequences are LGHNA and YNFKEQ. The length of the CDR3 is 15 residues. This CDR3 is CASSQSSGGWETQYF. DNA for the CDR3: TGTGCCAGCAGCCAGTCATCAGGGGGCTGGGAGACCCAGTACTTC.

This clone came up many times. The chain carries TRBV4-1 and TRBJ2-7, with TRBD2 identical over 10 bases. Germline assignment: CDR1 MGHRA and CDR2 YSYEKL. Unmatched junction bases numbered 1, after V lost 1 base and J lost 4 bases. The CDR3 has 14 amino acids. CDR3 protein: CASSQVSGRYEQYF. The CDR3 DNA reads as TGCGCCAGCAGCCAAGTTAGCGGGAGGTACGAGCAGTACTTC.

The chain couples TRBV5-1 to TRBJ1-4; no firm D call. The CDR3 loop spans 14 amino acids. Germline V gene lookup returns CDR1 SGHRS and CDR2 YFSETQ. V was shortened by 0 bases and J by 3 bases, with 6 bases between the two germline ends. Here the CDR3 DNA reads TGCGCCAGCAGCTTGGCAGAAGCTAATGAAAAACTGTTTTTT. Translated, it gives CASSLAEANEKLFF.

This clone was observed a single time. The chain recombines TRBV4-3 with TRBJ1-2; D remains ambiguous. Germline V lookup: CDR1 LGHNA, CDR2 YSLEER. The CDR3 consists of 13 residues. Trimming stripped 0 bases from V and 11 bases from J, with 13 bases between. The CDR3 sequence: CASSQERSLGYTF. The DNA of the CDR3 is TGCGCCAGCAGCCAAGAACGGTCACTCGGGTACACCTTC.

The chain is built from TRBV6-2 or TRBV6-3 and TRBJ2-7; 7 nucleotides agree with TRBD1. In germline, CDR1 is MNHEY, CDR2 SVGEGT. CDR3 size: 17 residues. V shed 2 bases, J shed 2 bases, and the junction held 12 bases outside the gene matches. The CDR3 region has the DNA TGTGCCAGCAGTTACGCCCTCAAGACGACAGGGACCTACGAGCAGTACTTC. As protein: CASSYALKTTGTYEQYF.

V usage is TRBV5-1 and J usage is TRBJ1-4, with D maybe TRBD1 (5 bases). This CDR3 region has 14 residues. V lost 3 bases, J lost 1 base, and 7 bases lay in between. In germline, CDR1 is SGHRS, CDR2 YFSETQ. The CDR3 DNA follows: TGCGCCAGCAGCTCAGACAGAACTAATGAAAAACTGTTTTTT. It yields the protein CASSSDRTNEKLFF.

The chain is built from TRBV12-3 or TRBV12-4 and TRBJ1-1, with a weak D call TRBD1 (5 bases). The CDR3 length is 13 residues. Trimming removed 6 bases from V and 0 bases from J, with 8 bases in between. The DNA for the CDR3 is TGTGCCAGCAGGGGGGAGGTGAACACTGAAGCTTTCTTT. Protein: CASRGEVNTEAFF.

The chain couples TRBV6-1 to TRBJ1-6; no definite D call. Germline V gives CDR1 MNHNS, CDR2 SASEGT. V was pared by 2 bases and J by 8 bases, with 7 bases between. The CDR3 is 13 residues long. The CDR3 here is CASSEREDSPLHF. The CDR3 region has the DNA TGTGCCAGCAGTGAACGGGAGGATTCACCCCTCCACTTT.

V and J are TRBV7-8 and TRBJ2-7, with 9 bases that match TRBD2. The CDR3 has 15 residues. After removal of 4 bases from V and 3 bases from J, the junction contained 7 bases not matched to a gene. Germline CDR1 SGHVS, CDR2 FQNEAQ. The CDR3 here is CASSSLAGRDYEQYF. The CDR3 DNA reads as TGTGCCAGCAGCTCCCTAGCGGGAAGGGACTACGAGCAGTACTTC.

The gene calls are TRBV7-9 and TRBJ1-2; D call uncertain. This CDR3 region has 16 residues. The germline V and J ends were trimmed by 1 base and 0 bases, with 12 bases remaining between them. Germline CDR1 SEHNR, CDR2 FQNEAQ (reference sequence). The CDR3 is CASSLGNGRSNYGYTF. As DNA, the CDR3 is TGTGCCAGCAGCTTAGGGAACGGGAGGTCTAACTATGGCTACACCTTC. Full variable domain (missing parts from reference TRBV7-9 and TRBJ1-2): DTGVSQNPRHKITKRGQNVTFRCDPISEHNRLYWYRQTLGQGPEFLTYFQNEAQLEKSRLLSDRFSAERPKGSFSTLEIQRTEQGDSAMYLCASSLGNGRSNYGYTFGSGTRLTVV.

This chain connects TRBV10-1 to TRBJ1-6; maybe TRBD1 (6 bases). CDR3 length: 16 residues. The germline V gene encodes CDR1 WNHNN and CDR2 SYGVQD (reference sequence). V was shortened by 5 bases and J by 1 base, with 12 bases between the two germline ends. The CDR3 is CASSSLGQSYNSPLHF. The CDR3 DNA reads TGCGCCAGCAGTTCCCTAGGACAGTCCTATAATTCACCCCTCCACTTT.

This chain connects TRBV29-1 to TRBJ1-2; D not certain. Trimming removed 7 bases from V and 5 bases from J, with 11 bases in between. This CDR3 is 11 amino acids long. Germline CDR1 and CDR2: SQVTM and ANQGSEA. CDR3 bases: TGCAGCGGAACGACACTTTATGGCTACACCTTC. Translation: CSGTTLYGYTF.

This chain joins TRBV19 and TRBJ2-4; TRBD1 matches at 7 bases. With V trimmed by 5 bases and J by 8 bases, 12 bases remained unmatched. Germline V gene data show CDR1 as LNHDA and CDR2 as SQIVND (reference sequence). This CDR3 is 15 amino acids long. CDR3 in amino acids: CASSSGDSPLDIQYF. CDR3 in DNA: TGTGCCAGTAGTTCAGGGGACAGTCCCTTGGACATTCAGTACTTC.

Of note for this clone: An end of the junction differs from the germline gene, which may be a read error. Other DNA sequences in this specimen translate into the identical CDR3. J is TRBJ1-1 and V is TRBV11-2; maybe TRBD1 (5 bases). Germline CDR1 and CDR2: SGHAT and FQNNGV. This CDR3 has 15 amino acids. The CDR3 is CASSLDPSGYTEAFF. The CDR3 DNA is TGTGCCAGCAGTTTAGACCCTTCAGGGTACACTGAAGCTTTCTTT.

This chain joins TRBV9 and TRBJ2-2; D ambiguous. Germline V lookup: CDR1 SGDLS, CDR2 YYNGEE. This CDR3 contains 14 residues. The germline V and J ends were trimmed by 0 bases and 5 bases, with 8 bases remaining between them. In DNA form, the CDR3 reads TGTGCCAGCAGCGTAGGAGCCTTAACCGGGGAGCTGTTTTTT. Encoded protein: CASSVGALTGELFF.

This clone has just one count. The V gene is TRBV24-1, the J gene TRBJ2-1, with D possibly TRBD2 on 6 matching bases. The germline V gene encodes CDR1 KGHDR and CDR2 SFDVKD. V lost 1 base, J lost 12 bases, and 12 bases lay in between. This CDR3 contains 13 residues. CDR3 sequence: CATSDFTRGGQFF. The CDR3 DNA reads as TGTGCCACCAGTGATTTCACTAGGGGAGGGCAGTTCTTC.

The chain has TRBV4-2 and TRBJ2-3; 9 nucleotides agree with TRBD2. CDR3 length: 16 amino acids. J lost 5 bases, V lost 0 bases, and 6 bases had no gene match. The V gene's germline CDR1 is LGHNA and CDR2 YNFKEQ. The CDR3 sequence is CASSQDRREGRDTQYF. In DNA, the CDR3 is TGTGCCAGCAGCCAAGACCGGCGGGAGGGCAGAGATACGCAGTATTTT.

As to this clone: Since no conserved phenylalanine or tryptophan closes the CDR3, a read error is the likely cause. The DNA is omitted, as the CDR3 cannot be located on it reliably, and the CDR3 follows TCRdb's listing. V gene TRBV3-1 (or the pseudogene TRBV3-2) combines with J gene TRBJ1-3; the DNA was not compared with TRBD1, the D call given in the table. Inclusive of both ends, the CDR3 amounts to 13 amino acids. Germline loops: CDR1 LGHDT, CDR2 YNNKEL (reference sequence). The CDR3 sequence is CASSQVFGQLYCL.

This clone was seen more than once but under ten times. The chain links TRBV7-9 to TRBJ1-3; 9 positions match TRBD1. The CDR3 is 17 amino acids. Germline V gene data show CDR1 as SEHNR and CDR2 as FQNEAQ (reference sequence). Germline trimming cut 5 bases from V and 4 bases from J; bases unmatched to any gene: 12. CDR3 sequence: CASSRAAQGARGNTIYF. The CDR3 DNA reads TGTGCCAGCAGCCGTGCGGCACAGGGGGCGCGGGGAAACACCATATATTTT.

V is TRBV7-2 and J is TRBJ2-7; D is possibly TRBD2 (6 bases). This CDR3 comprises 14 residues. Germline values: CDR1 SGHTA, CDR2 FQGNSA. Between the trimmed V and J ends, which lost 7 bases and 0 bases, there was a span of 13 bases. The CDR3 nucleotides are TGTGCCAGCAACCAAGCGGGCACCTCCTACGAGCAGTACTTC. Its translation is CASNQAGTSYEQYF.

J is TRBJ2-3 and V is TRBV19; 9 positions agree with TRBD2. CDR1 is LNHDA and CDR2 is SQIVND in the germline V gene (reference sequence). Germline trimming cut 1 base from V and 0 bases from J; bases unmatched to any gene: 8. CDR3 length equals 18 residues. Here the CDR3 reads CASSIGYIAGASTDTQYF. The CDR3 DNA follows: TGTGCCAGTAGTATAGGGTACATAGCGGGGGCTAGCACAGATACGCAGTATTTT.

This rearrangement joins TRBV7-8 to TRBJ2-5; weak D call: TRBD2 (6 bases). Germline V gives CDR1 SGHVS, CDR2 FQNEAQ. The CDR3 extends over 13 amino acids. Between the trimmed V and J ends, which lost 3 bases and 5 bases, there was a span of 10 bases. The CDR3 DNA follows: TGTGCCAGCAGCTTTCGCGGGGCGGAGACCCAGTACTTC. Protein: CASSFRGAETQYF. The full variable domain, with the rest looked up from reference TRBV7-8 and TRBJ2-5, is GAGVSQSPRYKVAKRGQDVALRCDPISGHVSLFWYQQALGQGPEFLTYFQNEAQLDKSGLPSDRFFAERPEGSVSTLKIQRTQQEDSAVYLCASSFRGAETQYFGPGTRLLVL.

This clone was observed a few times. V gene TRBV5-1 combines with J gene TRBJ1-3, with a tentative D call TRBD1 (6 bases). The germline V gene encodes CDR1 SGHRS and CDR2 YFSETQ. V shed 4 bases and J shed 0 bases, with 17 bases lying between them. The CDR3 contains 17 residues. The CDR3 DNA reads TGCGCCAGCAGCCTTTTCGCCGGACAGACCTCTGGAAACACCATATATTTT. Protein sequence: CASSLFAGQTSGNTIYF.

This chain links TRBV4-3 with TRBJ2-7, with no clear D. V lost 0 bases, J lost 3 bases, and 6 bases lay in between. Germline CDR1 is LGHNA and CDR2 is YSLEER. The CDR3 sequence is 13 residues long. The CDR3 region has the DNA TGCGCCAGCAGCCAAGATCCGTTCTACGAGCAGTACTTC. Its protein is CASSQDPFYEQYF.

Comments on this clone: Additional DNA sequences in this sample encode the identical CDR3. The chain employs TRBV7-2 and TRBJ1-3; possibly TRBD1 for D (6 bases). The V gene's germline CDR1 is SGHTA and CDR2 FQGNSA. The CDR3 has 15 residues. Deletions cut 1 base from V and 1 base from J, with 8 bases between. The CDR3 region has the DNA TGTGCCAGCAGCTTAGTAAGGGGGTCTGGAAACACCATATATTTT. Protein: CASSLVRGSGNTIYF.